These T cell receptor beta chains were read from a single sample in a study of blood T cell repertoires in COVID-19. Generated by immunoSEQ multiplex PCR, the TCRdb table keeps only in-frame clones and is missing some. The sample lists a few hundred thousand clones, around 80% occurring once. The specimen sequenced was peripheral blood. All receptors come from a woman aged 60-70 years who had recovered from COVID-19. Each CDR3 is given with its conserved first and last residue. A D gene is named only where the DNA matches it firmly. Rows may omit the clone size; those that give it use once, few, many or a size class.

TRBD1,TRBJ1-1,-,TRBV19,TGTGCCAGTACCCAGGACAGGGACACTGAAGCTTTCTTT,CASTQDRDTEAFF
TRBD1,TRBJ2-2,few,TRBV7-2,TGTGCCAGCAGCAGACAGGGCTCTGACGGGGAGCTGTTTTTT,CASSRQGSDGELFF
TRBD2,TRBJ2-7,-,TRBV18,TGTGCCAGCTCACTTGGGGTAGCGGGCCTCTCCTACGAGCAGTACTTC,CASSLGVAGLSYEQYF
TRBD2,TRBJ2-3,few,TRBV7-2,TGTGCCAGCAGCTTTAGCGGGGGGGCCTTCGATACGCAGTATTTT,CASSFSGGAFDTQYF
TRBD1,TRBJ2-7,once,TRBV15,TGTGCCACCAGCAGAGAGAGGACAGGAGTGTACTTC,CATSRERTGVYF
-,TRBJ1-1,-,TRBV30,TGTGCCTGGAGGCAGGCAGCTGAAGCTTTCTTT,CAWRQAAEAFF
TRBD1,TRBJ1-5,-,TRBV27,TGTGCCAGCAGTTACCAGGGGACAGGGGGCAGGGGAAGCAATCAGCCCCAGCATTTT,CASSYQGTGGRGSNQPQHF
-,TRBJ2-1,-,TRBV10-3,TGTGCCATCAGTGATCAGGGGCGGGTCAATGAGCAGTTCTTC,CAISDQGRVNEQFF
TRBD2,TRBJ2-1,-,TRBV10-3,TGTGCCATCAGAGAAGGACTAGCGGTACATGAGCAGTTCTTC,CAIREGLAVHEQFF
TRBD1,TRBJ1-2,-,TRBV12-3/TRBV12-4,TGTGCCAGCAGTAGGGGGCGAGGCTATGGCTACACCTTC,CASSRGRGYGYTF
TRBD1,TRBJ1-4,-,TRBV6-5,TGTGCCAGCAGCCTGGACAGGGAGAGAGAAAAACTGTTTTTT,CASSLDREREKLFF
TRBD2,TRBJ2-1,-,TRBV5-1,TGCGCCAGCAGCCCAACATGGGGGGGCTACAATGAGCAGTTCTTC,CASSPTWGGYNEQFF
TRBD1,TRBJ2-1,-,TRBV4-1,TGCGCCAGCAGCCGCACAGGGGGCGTCACCACTGAGCAGTTCTTC,CASSRTGGVTTEQFF
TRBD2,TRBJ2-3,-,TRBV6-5,TGTGCCAGCAATCCGGGACTACACACAGATACGCAGTATTTT,CASNPGLHTDTQYF
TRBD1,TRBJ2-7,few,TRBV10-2,TGCGCCAGCAGCGTCGGACAGGAGATCTACGAGCAGTACTTC,CASSVGQEIYEQYF
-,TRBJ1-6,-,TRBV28,TGTGCCAGCAGACCAACACTTAGCCTATCACCCCTCCACTTT,CASRPTLSLSPLHF
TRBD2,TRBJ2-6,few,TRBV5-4,TGTGCCAGCAGCTTCAGGGGTAGCGGGGCCTCTGGGGCCAACGTCCTGACTTTC,CASSFRGSGASGANVLTF
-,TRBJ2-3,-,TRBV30,TGTGCCTGGAGTGTACCGGCGGGGCGCACAGATACGCAGTATTTT,CAWSVPAGRTDTQYF
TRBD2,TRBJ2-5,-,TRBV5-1,TGCGCCAGCCGGGAGGGAGAGACCCAGTACTTC,CASREGETQYF
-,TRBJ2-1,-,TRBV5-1,TGCGCCAGCAGTCCTCAGGGTGCTGTTTTGTACAATGAGCAGTTCTTC,CASSPQGAVLYNEQFF
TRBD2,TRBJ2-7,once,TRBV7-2,TGTGCCAGCAGCCTGACTAGCGGGGGTACCTACGAGCAGTACTTC,CASSLTSGGTYEQYF
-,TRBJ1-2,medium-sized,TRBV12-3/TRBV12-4,TGTGCCAGCAGTGACAGTAACTATGGCTACACCTTC,CASSDSNYGYTF
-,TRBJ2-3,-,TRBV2,TGTGCCAGCAAAAGAACTAGCACGACAGATACGCAGTATTTT,CASKRTSTTDTQYF
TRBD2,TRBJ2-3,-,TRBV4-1,TGCGCCAGCAGCCAAGAAGGGAGACTAGCGGGGGGAGTAAACGAGTATTTT,CASSQEGRLAGGVNEYF
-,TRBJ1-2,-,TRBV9,TGTGCCAGCAGCGTAGAATCCCAGGCGGGCGGCTACACCTTC,CASSVESQAGGYTF
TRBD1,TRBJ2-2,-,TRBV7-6,TGTGCCAGCAGCCCGGGACAGGGTAACACCGGGGAGCTGTTTTTT,CASSPGQGNTGELFF
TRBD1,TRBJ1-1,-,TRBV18,TGTGCCAGCTCATACCGGGACAGGGTGTACACTGAAGCTTTCTTT,CASSYRDRVYTEAFF
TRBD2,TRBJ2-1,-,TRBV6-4,TGTGCCAGCAGTGGAGTAGCGGGGGGGACGTACAATGAGCAGTTCTTC,CASSGVAGGTYNEQFF
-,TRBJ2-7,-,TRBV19,TGTGCCAGTAGTATCGGCAGGGCCCACTCCTACGAGCAGTACTTC,CASSIGRAHSYEQYF
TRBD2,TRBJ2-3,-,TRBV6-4,TGTGCCAGCAGTGCTGTAGCGGGGGCCCCCTCTACGCAGTATTTT,CASSAVAGAPSTQYF
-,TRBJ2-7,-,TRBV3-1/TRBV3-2,TGTGCCAGCAGCCCTGTCTGGGCGGGCGGATACGAGCAGTACTTC,CASSPVWAGGYEQYF
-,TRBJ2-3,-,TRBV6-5,TGTGCCAGCAGTTACCTTAGCACAGATACGCAGTATTTT,CASSYLSTDTQYF